This TCR beta chain was obtained from a study of metastatic and nonmetastatic thyroid tumors. Study-level points and caveats: For both blood and tumor, malignant thyroid tumors reportedly showed significantly higher TCR beta diversity than benign nodules did.

Germline lookup yields CDR1 MNHEY and CDR2 SMNVEV (reference sequence). The CDR3 is 16 amino acids. This clone was counted only a few times. Antigen specificity is unknown. Its ends do not fully match the called genes, so a read error is possible. TCRdb recomputed clones from the PCR reads via MiXCR. The table has 12,000 to 15,000 clones, about 25% seen once. The entire patient cohort was treatment-naive prior to thyroid surgery. J is TRBJ2-2 and V is TRBV27, with D perhaps being TRBD1 or TRBD2 (6 bases each). Sequencing was carried out using tumor tissue. The receptor was derived from a female donor with papillary thyroid cancer or a benign thyroid nodule (not recorded which). Some clones in this sample may be carry-over from other donors' samples. CDR3 nucleotide sequence: TGTGCCAGCAGTTCGGCCGACAGGTTAAACACCGGGGGGCTGTTTTTT. Its translation is CASSSADRLNTGGLFF.